The clone carrying this T cell receptor (beta chain) occurred many times. Antigen unknown. This sample was included in a study of Graves' ophthalmopathy and Graves' hyperthyroidism. Findings and limits, study-wide: In separating ophthalmopathy from stable hyperthyroidism, a 13-signature model achieved around 85% sensitivity and about 80% specificity.

CDR3 length equals 16 residues. V lost 2 bases and J lost 2, with 12 bases in between. CDR1 and CDR2 from the germline V gene are SEHNR and FQNEAQ (reference sequence). TCR beta CDR3 amplification used RNA transcripts. Following a first-round RT-PCR that used HTBI primers, a second-round multiplex PCR was carried out. TCRdb called the multiplex PCR reads again in MiXCR, with one record for every CDR3 protein. This sample carries fewer than 650,000 distinct CDR3 sequences, about 20% of them seen once, and the ten largest clones take approximately 7%. The TCR was taken from a young woman with stable Graves' hyperthyroidism. Some clones in this sample may be carry-over from other donors' samples. Sequencing was carried out using peripheral blood. The chain links TRBV7-9 to TRBJ2-2, with D perhaps matching TRBD1 or TRBD2 (5 bases each). The DNA of the CDR3 is TGTGCCAGCAGCTTAAGTGGGACCTCCAACACCGGGGAGCTGTTTTTT. This translates into CASSLSGTSNTGELFF.